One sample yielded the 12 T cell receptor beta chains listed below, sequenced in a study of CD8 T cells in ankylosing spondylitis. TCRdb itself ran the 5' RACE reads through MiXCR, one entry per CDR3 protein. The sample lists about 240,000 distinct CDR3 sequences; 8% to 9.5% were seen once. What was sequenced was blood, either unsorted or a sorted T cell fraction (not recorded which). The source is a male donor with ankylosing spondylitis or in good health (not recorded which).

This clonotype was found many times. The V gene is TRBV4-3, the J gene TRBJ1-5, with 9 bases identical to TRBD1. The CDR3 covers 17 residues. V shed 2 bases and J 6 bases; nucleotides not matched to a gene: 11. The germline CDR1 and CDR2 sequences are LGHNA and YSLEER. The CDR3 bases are TGCGCCAGCAGCCAAAAGTTGGCCGGGACAGGGTTTCAGCCCCAGCATTTT. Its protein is CASSQKLAGTGFQPQHF.

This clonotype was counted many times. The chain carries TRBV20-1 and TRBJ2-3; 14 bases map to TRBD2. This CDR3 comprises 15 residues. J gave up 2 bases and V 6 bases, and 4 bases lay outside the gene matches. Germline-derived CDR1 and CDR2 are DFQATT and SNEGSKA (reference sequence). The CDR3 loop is CSARTSGRSTDTQYF. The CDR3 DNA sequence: TGCAGTGCCAGGACTAGCGGGAGGTCCACAGATACGCAGTATTTT.

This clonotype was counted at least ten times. CDR3 residues: CASSQTGVEAFF. For the CDR3, the DNA is TGTGCCAGCAGCCAGACAGGGGTTGAAGCTTTCTTT. The chain joins TRBV7-9 to TRBJ1-1; 8 nucleotides align to TRBD1. V lost 5 bases and J lost 7; bases outside the gene matches: 3. This CDR3 spans 12 amino acids. Germline V gives CDR1 SEHNR, CDR2 FQNEAQ (reference sequence).

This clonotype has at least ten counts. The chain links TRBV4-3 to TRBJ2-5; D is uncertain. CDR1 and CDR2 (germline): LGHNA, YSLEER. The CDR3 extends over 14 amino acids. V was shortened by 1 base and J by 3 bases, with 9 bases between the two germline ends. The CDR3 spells CASSQGDAEETQYF. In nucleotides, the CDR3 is TGCGCCAGCAGCCAAGGAGACGCAGAAGAGACCCAGTACTTC.

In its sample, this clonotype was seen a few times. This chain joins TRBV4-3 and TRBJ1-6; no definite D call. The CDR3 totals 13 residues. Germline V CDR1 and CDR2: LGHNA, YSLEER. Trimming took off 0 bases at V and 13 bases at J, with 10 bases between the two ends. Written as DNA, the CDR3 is TGCGCCAGCAGCCAAGAGGATGGAACGCCCCTCCACTTT. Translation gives CASSQEDGTPLHF.

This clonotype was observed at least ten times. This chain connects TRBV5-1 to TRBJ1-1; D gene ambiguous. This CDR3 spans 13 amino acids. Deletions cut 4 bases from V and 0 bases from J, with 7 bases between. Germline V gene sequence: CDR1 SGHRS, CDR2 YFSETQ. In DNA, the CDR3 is TGCGCCAGCAGCGCCCGAGTGAACACTGAAGCTTTCTTT. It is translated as CASSARVNTEAFF.

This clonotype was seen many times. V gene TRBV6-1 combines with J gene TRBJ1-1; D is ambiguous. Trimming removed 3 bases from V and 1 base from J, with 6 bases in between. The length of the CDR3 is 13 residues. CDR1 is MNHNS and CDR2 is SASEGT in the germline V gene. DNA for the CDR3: TGTGCCAGCAGTGAGATGAAGAACACTGAAGCTTTCTTT. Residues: CASSEMKNTEAFF.

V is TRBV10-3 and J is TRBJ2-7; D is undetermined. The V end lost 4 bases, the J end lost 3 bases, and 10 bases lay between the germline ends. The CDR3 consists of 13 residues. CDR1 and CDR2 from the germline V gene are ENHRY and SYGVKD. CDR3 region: CAISGTENYEQYF. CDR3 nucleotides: TGTGCCATCAGTGGTACAGAAAACTACGAGCAGTACTTC.

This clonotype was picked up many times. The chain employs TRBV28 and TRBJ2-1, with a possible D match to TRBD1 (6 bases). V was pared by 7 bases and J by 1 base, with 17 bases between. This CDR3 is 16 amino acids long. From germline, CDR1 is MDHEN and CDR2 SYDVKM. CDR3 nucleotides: TGTGCCAGCAACACCCTCCGGGACACTTCCTACAATGAGCAGTTCTTC. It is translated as CASNTLRDTSYNEQFF.

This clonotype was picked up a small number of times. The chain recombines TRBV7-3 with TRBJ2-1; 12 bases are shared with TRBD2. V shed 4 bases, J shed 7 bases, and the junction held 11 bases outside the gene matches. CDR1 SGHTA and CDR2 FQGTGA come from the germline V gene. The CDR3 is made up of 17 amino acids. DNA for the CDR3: TGTGCCAGCAGCTCGCGGCCGACTAGCGGGAGACCGAATGAGCAGTTCTTC. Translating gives CASSSRPTSGRPNEQFF.

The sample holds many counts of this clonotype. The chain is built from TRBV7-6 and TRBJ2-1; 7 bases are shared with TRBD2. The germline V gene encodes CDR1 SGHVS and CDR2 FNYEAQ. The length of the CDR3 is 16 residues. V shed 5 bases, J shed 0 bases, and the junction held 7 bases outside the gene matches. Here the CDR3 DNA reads TGTGCCAGCAGCACCCCTAGCGGATACTCCTACAATGAGCAGTTCTTC. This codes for CASSTPSGYSYNEQFF.

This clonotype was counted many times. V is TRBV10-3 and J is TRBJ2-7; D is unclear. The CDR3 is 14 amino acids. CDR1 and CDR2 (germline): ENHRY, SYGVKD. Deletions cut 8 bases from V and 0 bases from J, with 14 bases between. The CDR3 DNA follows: TGTGCCATCGGAACCCCGGTTAGCTCCTACGAGCAGTACTTC. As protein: CAIGTPVSSYEQYF.